A selection of T cell receptor beta chains follows, all from one sample in a study of patients and donors after allogeneic stem cell transplantation. TCRdb reprocessed the RT-PCR reads via MiXCR and lists one record per CDR3 protein. Among 95,000 to 120,000 distinct CDR3 sequences, roughly 37% were seen once, and the ten largest hold around 25%. Input material: blood, either unsorted or a sorted T cell fraction (not recorded which). All receptors derive from a human donor who was either an allogeneic HSCT recipient or a stem cell or donor lymphocyte infusion donor (not recorded which). It is not recorded whose cells these are; they may come from a transplant donor. The CDR3 runs from the conserved cysteine through the conserved F or W. A clone size is listed for some rows: how often the clone was seen (once, few, many), or a class if it is expanded.

clone_size cdr3_length v_call cdr3_aa
. 15 TRBV5-1 CASSVRDSKGETQYF
. 13 TRBV29-1 CSGRDSLNTEAFF
. 14 TRBV3-1 CASSRAGPRNEQFF
. 10 TRBV20-1 CSVRGDEQFF
many 14 TRBV6-5 CASSYRTGSYGYTF
. 13 TRBV21-1 CASPPVGKDGYTF
. 16 TRBV4-3 CASSQGVRILTNEQFF
. 13 TRBV25-1 CASTGSNSYEQYF
few 15 TRBV2 CASSLHQGAGNTIYF
. 19 TRBV4-3 CASSPPYGPERGGTGELFF
. 14 TRBV29-1 CSVSDGTANTEAFF
. 13 TRBV10-3 CAISESDSGTQYF
. 13 TRBV12-3/TRBV12-4 CASSSGRADEQFF
few 14 TRBV12-3/TRBV12-4 CASSFHPGVSPLHF
. 16 TRBV27 CASSSKMGLVYNEQFF
few 13 TRBV12-3/TRBV12-4 CASSLVVGGTQHF
few 14 TRBV20-1 CSAREGHRVDEQYF
. 15 TRBV27 CASSPIRTGQGGYTF
few 13 TRBV20-1 CSATYRINTEAFF
. 13 TRBV7-2 CASSLRARDPQHF
. 12 TRBV6-2/TRBV6-3 CASMRGYTEAFF
few 16 TRBV6-6 CASSYSIRESSETQYF
. 17 TRBV4-2 CASSQASGTSSTDTQYF
. 15 TRBV9 CASSVHQGLNSPLHF
. 17 TRBV28 CASSFPRFRGRNQPQHF
few 15 TRBV7-2 CASSYGRAKRNEQFF
. 17 TRBV7-9 CASSSLVLAGGTNEQFF